This paragraph covers one T cell receptor (beta chain) sequence. This CDR3 is 13 amino acids long. Germline loops: CDR1 SNHLY, CDR2 FYNNEI. V shed 4 bases and J shed 10 bases, with 14 bases lying between them. The study ran its PCR with 60 Vbeta and 13 Jbeta primers. TCRdb keeps only in-frame clones here, not all; method: immunoSEQ multiplex PCR. This repertoire shows 110,000 to 150,000 clones, roughly 85% found once; its top ten account for approximately 3.6%. The sample is drawn from a study of cytomegalovirus exposure and HLA in healthy donors. This receptor was obtained from a male donor in good health and CMV-seronegative. The sequenced sample was PBMCs. The rearrangement joins TRBV2 to TRBJ2-1; D is unresolved. This chain's CDR3 is CASSGVVAPEQFF. Written as DNA, the CDR3 is TGTGCCAGCAGTGGTGTTGTGGCCCCCGAGCAGTTCTTC.